A selection of T cell receptor beta chains follows, all from one sample in a study of spatial heterogeneity in lung cancer. TCRdb re-called the 5' RACE reads with MiXCR, one entry per CDR3 protein. The sample holds a few thousand distinct CDR3 sequences, about 3.9% seen once. Sequencing was performed on normal lung tissue next to the tumor, taken at surgery. These receptor sequences come from a male donor with early-stage non-small cell lung cancer. Each CDR3 is given with its conserved first and last residue. Each record gives: clone size, V gene, D gene, J gene, CDR3 protein, CDR3 DNA. D genes are given only for firm matches. The listing skips clone size in some rows; elsewhere it reads once, few, many or a size class.

>medium-sized|TRBV7-8|-|TRBJ1-5
CASSFRRANQPQHF
TGTGCCAGCAGCTTTCGACGGGCAAATCAGCCCCAGCATTTT
>many|TRBV7-2|TRBD1|TRBJ2-6
CASSFTGGGAGANVLTF
TGTGCCAGCAGCTTCACAGGGGGTGGTGCAGGGGCCAACGTCCTGACTTTC
>-|TRBV6-6|-|TRBJ1-2
CASSYSRGEDGYTF
TGTGCCAGCAGTTACTCGAGGGGAGAAGATGGCTACACCTTC
>medium-sized|TRBV11-2|-|TRBJ2-5
CASSTGDFLETQYF
TGTGCCAGCAGCACCGGGGACTTCCTGGAGACCCAGTACTTC
>many|TRBV9|-|TRBJ1-1
CASSAWGTLNTEAFF
TGTGCCAGCAGCGCGTGGGGGACCTTGAACACTGAAGCTTTCTTT
>many|TRBV24-1|-|TRBJ1-2
CATSEKDGYTF
TGTGCCACCAGTGAAAAAGATGGCTACACCTTC
>medium-sized|TRBV29-1|-|TRBJ2-1
CSVEVVRYNEQFF
TGCAGCGTTGAAGTAGTCAGGTACAATGAGCAGTTCTTC
>many|TRBV4-2|TRBD1|TRBJ2-4
CASSQDSPGQGNIQYF
TGTGCCAGCAGCCAAGATAGTCCTGGACAGGGGAACATTCAGTACTTC
>large|TRBV24-1|-|TRBJ1-1
CATSDGIEAFF
TGTGCCACCAGTGATGGGATTGAAGCTTTCTTT
>medium-sized|TRBV9|TRBD1|TRBJ2-5
CASSEGQVRQETQYF
TGTGCCAGCAGCGAGGGACAGGTGCGTCAAGAGACCCAGTACTTC
>-|TRBV6-5|-|TRBJ2-7
CASSPQGTGKIYEQYF
TGTGCCAGCAGTCCCCAAGGCACAGGGAAGATCTACGAGCAGTACTTC
>many|TRBV7-9|TRBD2|TRBJ2-1
CASSLEKRGGYNEQFF
TGTGCCAGCAGCTTAGAGAAGCGGGGAGGCTACAATGAGCAGTTCTTC
>many|TRBV5-5|TRBD1|TRBJ1-1
CASSPPTGGRGNTEAFF
TGTGCCAGCAGCCCTCCGACAGGGGGCCGGGGGAACACTGAAGCTTTCTTT
>many|TRBV27|TRBD1|TRBJ2-2
CASSFSRGQEELFF
TGTGCCAGCAGTTTCTCCAGGGGGCAGGAGGAGCTGTTTTTT
>many|TRBV12-3/TRBV12-4|TRBD2|TRBJ2-1
CASSLTGGPYNEQFF
TGTGCCAGCAGTTTGACGGGGGGGCCCTACAATGAGCAGTTCTTC
>many|TRBV13|-|TRBJ1-1
CASSLARRDTEAFF
TGTGCCAGCAGCCTCGCTCGAAGGGACACTGAAGCTTTCTTT
>many|TRBV20-1|TRBD1|TRBJ1-5
CSAGTGDGSQPQHF
TGCAGTGCTGGGACAGGGGATGGGAGTCAGCCCCAGCATTTT
>-|TRBV7-9|-|TRBJ1-2
CASSIMGRTNYGYTF
TGTGCCAGCAGCATAATGGGACGGACTAACTATGGCTACACCTTC
>medium-sized|TRBV24-1|-|TRBJ2-5
CATRDWSRETQYF
TGTGCCACCAGGGACTGGTCCCGGGAGACCCAGTACTTC
>medium-sized|TRBV5-1|TRBD2|TRBJ2-3
CASSFSSGGAVDTQYF
TGCGCCAGCAGCTTTTCTAGCGGGGGGGCCGTAGATACGCAGTATTTT